This is a list of T cell receptor beta chains from one sample in a study of molecular identifiers for immune sequencing clone quantification. TCRdb processed the PCR reads anew with MiXCR; each CDR3 protein has one entry. The table records 100,000 or so distinct CDR3 sequences, around a third of them present only once. Sequenced sample: naive CD8+ T cells from blood, with Jurkat cell RNA spiked in. The receptors were sampled from a human donor in good health. Some libraries in this study had Jurkat cell RNA spiked in. Both conserved end residues are trimmed from each CDR3.

>TRBV12-3/TRBV12-4
ASSNLGDYLAKNIQY
>TRBV4-1
ASSGSGRDPLGEQF
>TRBV18
ASSNYRDIYTGELF
>TRBV7-9
ASSTDREYPDTQH
>TRBV12-3/TRBV12-4
ASSWDPSQPQH
>TRBV7-9
ASIQRVPRGTGELF
>TRBV19
ASSISGRTTDTQY
>TRBV28
ASSPRGDGAWKY
>TRBV9
ASSETGLSGELF
>TRBV27
ASSLIGFGANVLT
>TRBV2
ASSHTPYEQY
>TRBV27
ASSFRAGKLF
>TRBV7-6
ASSHGDGNQPQH
>TRBV28
ASSPVRLAGGSSYEQY
>TRBV4-3
ASSQDTGLWTEAL
>TRBV19
ASSMRVGPRTQPQH
>TRBV9
ASSPGVTSTDTQY